The next 10 T cell receptor beta chains were all read from a single sample in a study of blood T cell repertoires in COVID-19. Clones were read by immunoSEQ multiplex PCR, and TCRdb kept only the in-frame ones, dropping some. The profile shows tens of thousands of clones, approximately 81% of them singletons. Specimen: peripheral blood. All receptors come from a man at least 80 years old with acute or convalescent COVID-19.

This sequence joins TRBV13 and TRBJ2-7; the match to TRBD2 covers 7 bases. The J segment lost 2 bases and the V segment lost 7 bases, leaving 11 bases of the junction unmatched. CDR1 is PRHDT, CDR2 FYEKMQ, per germline (reference sequence). The CDR3 runs to 15 residues. CDR3: CASTTGSGVTYEQYF. As DNA, the CDR3 is TGTGCCAGCACCACAGGAAGCGGGGTCACCTACGAGCAGTACTTC.

The rearrangement links TRBV15 to TRBJ2-7; the match to TRBD2 covers 8 bases. V shed 2 bases and J 1 base; nucleotides not matched to a gene: 7. Germline V gives CDR1 LNHNV, CDR2 YYDKDF (reference sequence). The length of the CDR3 is 16 residues. The CDR3 sequence is CATSRRGGAFSYEQYF. The CDR3, as DNA: TGTGCCACCAGCAGACGGGGGGGCGCCTTTTCCTACGAGCAGTACTTC.

A few counts support this clone. The chain is built from TRBV4-3 and TRBJ2-1; D possibly corresponds to TRBD2 (6 bases). Germline values: CDR1 LGHNA, CDR2 YSLEER. The CDR3 is 18 residues long. Trimming left V 1 base short and J 0 bases short, with 16 bases between. The CDR3 region has the DNA TGCGCCAGCAGCCAAGGGGGCGAGGTGCGGGACTCCTACAATGAGCAGTTCTTC. This translates into CASSQGGEVRDSYNEQFF.

The J gene is TRBJ2-2, the V gene TRBV30, with TRBD2 as a possible D gene (6 bases). Trimming pared 1 base from V and 1 base from J, leaving 10 bases between. This CDR3 has 15 residues. CDR1 GTSNPN and CDR2 SVGIG come from the germline V gene (reference sequence). CDR3 DNA: TGTGCCTGGAGTGGGGGTAGCGGGAACACCGGGGAGCTGTTTTTT. Translating it yields CAWSGGSGNTGELFF.

This chain connects TRBV27 to TRBJ1-6, with D possibly TRBD1 on 6 matching bases. The V gene lost 5 bases and the J gene lost 4 bases, with 15 bases spanning the gap. Germline V CDR1 and CDR2: MNHEY, SMNVEV (reference sequence). CDR3 length: 16 residues. The CDR3: CASSDSLQGYNSPLHF. As DNA, the CDR3 is TGTGCCAGCAGTGATTCCTTACAGGGATATAATTCACCCCTCCACTTT.

The chain uses TRBV5-1 and TRBJ2-5; 7 bases agree with TRBD2. Germline CDR1 is SGHRS and CDR2 is YFSETQ. The junction had 9 bases not matched to a gene; V was cut back by 2 bases and J by 5 bases. The CDR3 runs to 15 residues. CDR3 loop: CASSLSRAAGETQYF. CDR3 DNA sequence: TGCGCCAGCAGCTTATCGCGGGCAGCGGGGGAGACCCAGTACTTC.

The chain is built from TRBV18 and TRBJ2-5; TRBD1 might be the D (6 bases). The CDR3 sequence is 15 residues long. The ends were cut back, 3 bases at V and 4 bases at J, with 15 bases in the middle. CDR1 KGHSH and CDR2 LQKENI come from the germline V gene. CDR3 in DNA: TGTGCCAGCTCACCGAACCAGGGGTTTGGAGAGACCCAGTACTTC. Its translation is CASSPNQGFGETQYF.

The genes are TRBV28 and TRBJ1-2; D call uncertain. Germline-derived CDR1 and CDR2 are MDHEN and SYDVKM. V gave up 4 bases and J gave up 2 bases, with 11 bases separating them. The CDR3 runs to 14 residues. This CDR3 reads CASSSGSVNYGYTF. CDR3 in DNA: TGTGCCAGCAGTTCGGGATCAGTAAACTATGGCTACACCTTC.

In its sample, this clone was seen once. The chain uses TRBV24-1 and TRBJ2-3; 7 nucleotides line up with TRBD1. The germline V gene encodes CDR1 KGHDR and CDR2 SFDVKD. Trimming at V came to 4 bases and at J to 0 bases, leaving 0 bases not matched to a gene. This CDR3 is 14 amino acids long. The CDR3 spells CATSEGGSTDTQYF. CDR3 coding DNA: TGTGCCACCAGTGAAGGGGGCAGCACAGATACGCAGTATTTT.

The CDR3 nucleotides are TGTGCCAGCAGCTTGGGGGACAAATCTTATCAGCCCCAGCATTTT. It is translated as CASSLGDKSYQPQHF. The genes are TRBV11-2 and TRBJ1-5; D might be TRBD1 (6 bases). In germline, CDR1 is SGHAT, CDR2 FQNNGV. The V end lost 3 bases, the J end lost 5 bases, and 14 bases lay between the germline ends. The CDR3 extends over 15 amino acids.